Listed below are T cell receptor beta chains from one sample, sequenced in a study of blood T cell repertoires in COVID-19. Sequenced by immunoSEQ multiplex PCR; TCRdb stores in-frame clones only, minus some. The sample includes about 200,000 clones, 80% to 90% of them seen just once. The sequenced material came from PBMCs or T cells enriched from blood (not recorded which). These receptors originate from a woman aged 18-29 years who had recovered from COVID-19. Both conserved end residues are part of each CDR3. The D gene is left open where the match is weak. Only part of the rows carry a size: once, few, many, or a class if the clone is expanded.

v_call	clone_size	d_call	j_call	cdr3_nt	cdr3_aa
TRBV2	-	TRBD1	TRBJ2-7	TGTGCCAGCAGAATCCCAGGGGGCAAGCACTACGAGCAGTACTTC	CASRIPGGKHYEQYF
TRBV28	-	-	TRBJ1-1	TGTGCCAGCCTGGACAGCTTGAACACTGAAGCTTTCTTT	CASLDSLNTEAFF
TRBV12-3/TRBV12-4	-	-	TRBJ2-7	TGTGCCAGCACCGTCGAGGGTTTCTACGAGCAGTACTTC	CASTVEGFYEQYF
TRBV12-3/TRBV12-4	-	-	TRBJ2-7	TGTGCCAGCAGTAGGACATACGAGCAGTACTTC	CASSRTYEQYF
TRBV2	-	TRBD1	TRBJ1-4	TGTGCCAGCACCGGGCAGGGGGCGAACGAAAAACTGTTTTTT	CASTGQGANEKLFF
TRBV9	-	-	TRBJ2-3	TGTGCCAGCAGCGTAGGTGCGGGGGAAGGGGGGGATACGCAGTATTTT	CASSVGAGEGGDTQYF
TRBV5-1	-	TRBD2	TRBJ2-7	TGCGCCAGCAGCTTGGTTTCCCTAGCGGGGGGGCCCTCCTACGAGCAGTACTTC	CASSLVSLAGGPSYEQYF
TRBV30	many	-	TRBJ1-2	TGTGCCTGGAGCCGCGGACGGGATATAGCTAACTATGGCTACACCTTC	CAWSRGRDIANYGYTF
TRBV4-2	few	-	TRBJ2-5	TGTGCCAGCACCCAGTTTGGCGGGACCCAGTACTTC	CASTQFGGTQYF
TRBV14	-	-	TRBJ1-4	TGTGCCAGCAGCCAATTACAAGTCTCGCGGGGAAATGAAAAACTGTTTTTT	CASSQLQVSRGNEKLFF
TRBV7-8	-	-	TRBJ2-1	TGTGCCAGCAGCATTGCTCCCCGTCCGACGGGGGGCCTTAACAATGAGCAGTTCTTC	CASSIAPRPTGGLNNEQFF
TRBV7-6	-	TRBD1	TRBJ2-2	TGTGCCAGCAGCTACCAGACAGGGACGAACACCGGGGAGCTGTTTTTT	CASSYQTGTNTGELFF
TRBV9	once	-	TRBJ2-3	TGTGCCAGCAGCGTAGGGGGGGAATCCACAGATACGCAGTATTTT	CASSVGGESTDTQYF
TRBV5-6	-	TRBD2	TRBJ2-1	TGTGCCAGCAGCTTGGTCCCAGCGGGGAGATACAATGAGCAGTTCTTC	CASSLVPAGRYNEQFF
TRBV13	once	-	TRBJ2-3	TGTGCCAGCAGCTTAGAAGAGGCGACAGATACGCAGTATTTT	CASSLEEATDTQYF
TRBV3-1/TRBV3-2	-	TRBD1	TRBJ1-3	TGTGCCAGCAGCTCGACAGGGGACAGCTCTGGAAACACCATATATTTT	CASSSTGDSSGNTIYF
TRBV6-5	-	-	TRBJ2-3	TGTGCCAGCAGACGGGTTTCGGAGGCAGATACGCAGTATTTT	CASRRVSEADTQYF
TRBV5-1	-	TRBD1	TRBJ2-1	TGCGCCAGCAGCCTCCGACAGGGCGGCGTGTTAGGTGAGCAGTTCTTC	CASSLRQGGVLGEQFF
TRBV10-3	-	-	TRBJ2-3	TGTGCCATCAAAAGGGGCCTGGACACAGATACGCAGTATTTT	CAIKRGLDTDTQYF
TRBV29-1	-	-	TRBJ1-4	TGCAGCGTTGTTTTTGTGGGGCGAACAACTAATGAAAAACTGTTTTTT	CSVVFVGRTTNEKLFF